The clone carrying this TCR beta chain was seen a handful of times. Its antigen is still unknown. Profiling relied on immunoSEQ multiplex PCR, and the TCRdb table lists in-frame clones only, not all of them. The sample carries 85,000 to 120,000 clones, roughly 90% recorded once. This entry is derived from a study of cytomegalovirus exposure and HLA in healthy donors. Study-wide background: The approximately 120 validation repertoires, a later analysis reported, used the same platform as the approximately 670 first-cohort repertoires.

CDR1 LNHDA and CDR2 SQIVND come from the germline V gene (reference sequence). Unmatched junction bases numbered 3, after V lost 5 bases and J lost 2 bases. This CDR3 comprises 14 residues. Study-level results: The study recorded about 160 TCR beta chains that were cytomegalovirus-associated. A later analysis found first-cohort TCR clusters tended to co-occur in the roughly 120 validation repertoires.

The donors were members of the validation cohort comprising 100 to 150 subjects, separate from the roughly 700-subject first cohort. The source is a young woman in good health and CMV-seropositive. Sequenced sample: PBMCs. The chain links TRBV19 to TRBJ1-2; 9 nucleotides align to TRBD1. CDR3 nucleotides: TGTGCCAGTAGTTCAACAGGGGGCAACTATGGCTACACCTTC. It yields the protein CASSSTGGNYGYTF.